The clone carrying this T cell receptor beta chain was observed a single time. As for treatment: preoperative locoregional IRX-2 cytokine immunotherapy. The record originates from a study of preoperative IRX-2 immunotherapy in early breast cancer. Only in-frame clones appear in the TCRdb table, and some are missing; sequencing was by immunoSEQ multiplex PCR. This repertoire shows about 880 clones, 80% to 85% found once; its top ten account for more than 20%. The CDR3 is 15 amino acids. The sample was tumor tissue, taken before IRX-2 immunotherapy. The chain combines TRBV1 with TRBJ1-4; the table's D call of TRBD1 was not tested on the DNA. TRBV1 is a listed pseudogene. The receptor was derived from a human donor with breast cancer. CDR3 region: CASSQEGATNEKLFF. The CDR3 DNA follows: TGCGCCAGCAGCCAAGAAGGGGCGACTAATGAAAAACTGTTTTTT.